This TCR beta chain was captured by sequencing in a study of OX40 agonist ivuxolimab in advanced cancers. Overall study findings and caveats: The CD4+ and CD8+ T cells in the blood had expanded clonally by week 6 at 0.1 to 3.0 mg/kg. Expanded clones were, on average, more numerous among CD8+ T cells than CD4+.

CDR1 and CDR2 (germline): SEHNR, FQNEAQ (reference sequence). Losses at the gene ends were 5 bases for V and 0 bases for J; bases not matched to a gene: 4. The CDR3 consists of 14 residues. Profiling relied on immunoSEQ multiplex PCR, and the TCRdb table lists in-frame clones only, not all of them. The data contain tens of thousands of clones, 85% to 95% of them seen just once; the ten biggest clones take up over 11%. With regard to this clone: Its antigen is not identified.

This sample comprised CD4+ or CD8+ T cells sorted from blood, obtained in a trial of the OX40 agonist ivuxolimab. The receptor was derived from an adult with an advanced solid tumor such as melanoma, head and neck, liver or kidney cancer. The J gene is TRBJ2-7, the V gene TRBV7-9; 7 bases match TRBD1. CDR3 residues: CASSPTGDSYEQYF. CDR3 nucleotides: TGTGCCAGCAGCCCAACAGGGGACTCCTACGAGCAGTACTTC. Using reference TRBV7-9 and TRBJ2-7 for the parts outside the CDR3, the full variable domain is DTGVSQNPRHKITKRGQNVTFRCDPISEHNRLYWYRQTLGQGPEFLTYFQNEAQLEKSRLLSDRFSAERPKGSFSTLEIQRTEQGDSAMYLCASSPTGDSYEQYFGPGTRLTVT.